The clone carrying this T cell receptor beta chain was counted a few times. Previously described methods and listed TCR primers were used for bulk TCR libraries. TCRdb ran MiXCR on the PCR reads and lists one entry per CDR3 protein. The sample yields about 510,000 distinct CDR3 sequences, about 22% seen once. CDR1 and CDR2 (germline): DFQATT, SNEGSKA (reference sequence). The CDR3 consists of 15 residues. The trim removed 0 bases at V and 2 bases at J, leaving 7 bases unmatched. The data originate from a study of molecular identifiers for immune sequencing clone quantification. Turning to the study itself: Replicate experiments took RNA from around 18,000 or 91,000 naive CD8 cells, divided it five ways and sequenced four.

The sample consisted of naive CD8+ T cells from blood, with Jurkat cell RNA spiked in. As to subset: FACS-sorted CD8+CD4-CCR7+CD45RA+ naive T cells. This chain uses TRBV20-1 with TRBJ2-7, with 7 bases fitting TRBD1. The clonotype comes from a human donor in good health. Some libraries in this study had Jurkat cell RNA spiked in. CDR3 in DNA: TGCAGTGCTAGAGAATCCGGGACAGAAACCTACGAGCAGTACTTC. Amino acid sequence: CSARESGTETYEQYF.